This record covers a single TCR beta chain. The sample comes from a study of blood T cell repertoires in COVID-19. Turning to the study itself: The United States, Italy and Spain supplied acute and convalescent COVID-19 samples. Sources were T cells, B-cell-depleted T cells, or PBMCs; the material itself was cDNA or gDNA.

As handled by the study authors: Estimation of nucleated cell counts relied on the amplification of reference gene primers. TCRdb's copy holds only in-frame clones and misses some; the assay was immunoSEQ multiplex PCR. D and trimming come from the DNA, and the V and J calls and clone size come from that table. The sample records over 150,000 clones, around three quarters being singletons. Germline lookup yields CDR1 SGHVS and CDR2 FQNEAQ. J gave up 8 bases and V 5 bases, and 4 bases lay outside the gene matches. The CDR3 is 13 amino acids. Sequencing was performed on peripheral blood. This chain uses TRBV7-8 with TRBJ2-2; TRBD1 matches at 8 bases. This receptor was taken from a man at least 80 years old with acute or convalescent COVID-19. The CDR3 DNA sequence: TGTGCCAGCAGCCCGGACAGGGCTGGGGAGCTGTTTTTT. Its translation is CASSPDRAGELFF.